The sequence of this T cell receptor beta chain was determined in a study of identical twins. Germline lookup yields CDR1 SQVTM and CDR2 ANQGSEA. The CDR3 runs 15 residues. The ends were cut back, 4 bases at V and 2 bases at J, with 18 bases in the middle. Donors were all healthy Caucasians. Carrying unique molecular identifiers, the cDNA also gained a universal primer site through template switching. Via MiXCR, TCRdb re-called the 5' RACE reads, giving one row per CDR3 protein. The profile shows around 1.7 million distinct CDR3 sequences, 25% to 35% of them singletons. This clonotype was observed a handful of times.

Sequenced: cord blood. This receptor was taken from a newborn girl in good health. This rearrangement joins TRBV29-1 to TRBJ2-7; tentative D call: TRBD1 (6 bases). CDR3 coding DNA: TGCAGCGTTGTCTTAGCCAGGACAGACCCCTACGAGCAGTACTTC. Its translation is CSVVLARTDPYEQYF.